These 12 T cell receptor beta chains came from one sample sequenced in a study of OX40 agonist ivuxolimab in advanced cancers. To prepare the library, the immunoSEQ multiplex PCR assay was applied. Here the immuneACCESS table is served through TCRdb, limited to in-frame sequences with V and J called. Missing clones are a known gap in these copies; in checked studies unresolved V genes cover under half, and the rest lacks a known reason. A total of about 21,000 clones appear in this sample, roughly 80% of them only once. Of the sample, approximately 30% falls within the top ten clones. Here the sequenced sample was CD4+ or CD8+ T cells sorted from blood, taken in a trial of the OX40 agonist ivuxolimab. The receptors were sampled from an adult with an advanced solid tumor such as melanoma, head and neck, liver or kidney cancer.

This clone was recorded once. V is TRBV15 and J is TRBJ2-2; TRBD2 aligns across 11 bases. The CDR3 is 16 residues long. Germline V gene sequence: CDR1 LNHNV, CDR2 YYDKDF (reference sequence). V was clipped by 6 bases and J by 7 bases; unmatched bases: 10. The CDR3 reads CATRNTSGSTLGELFF. CDR3 DNA sequence: TGTGCCACCAGGAATACTAGCGGGAGCACTCTCGGGGAGCTGTTTTTT. Looking up the rest from reference TRBV15 and TRBJ2-2 gives the full variable domain: DAMVIQNPRYQVTQFGKPVTLSCSQTLNHNVMYWYQQKSSQAPKLLFHYYDKDFNNEADTPDNFQSRRPNTSFCFLDIRSPGLGDTAMYLCATRNTSGSTLGELFFGEGSRLTVL.

V and J are TRBV5-1 and TRBJ2-7; D gene ambiguous. Germline V gives CDR1 SGHRS, CDR2 YFSETQ. V dropped 0 bases and J dropped 1 base, with 11 bases sitting between them. This CDR3 has 15 amino acids. The CDR3 loop is CASSLAPARSYEQYF. The CDR3 DNA reads TGCGCCAGCAGCTTGGCACCGGCCAGGTCCTACGAGCAGTACTTC. Drawing the rest from reference TRBV5-1 and TRBJ2-7, the complete variable domain is KAGVTQTPRYLIKTRGQQVTLSCSPISGHRSVSWYQQTPGQGLQFLFEYFSETQRNKGNFPGRFSGRQFSNSRSEMNVSTLELGDSALYLCASSLAPARSYEQYFGPGTRLTVT.

This chain joins TRBV7-9 and TRBJ1-3; D is unresolved. Trimming removed 5 bases at V and 3 bases at J, with 11 bases between. Germline CDR1 and CDR2: SEHNR and FQNEAQ (reference sequence). The CDR3 is made up of 14 amino acids. The CDR3 sequence is CASSVGGVGNTIYF. The CDR3 DNA follows: TGTGCCAGCAGCGTTGGTGGGGTTGGAAACACCATATATTTT. Combining the CDR3 with reference TRBV7-9 and TRBJ1-3 gives the whole variable domain DTGVSQNPRHKITKRGQNVTFRCDPISEHNRLYWYRQTLGQGPEFLTYFQNEAQLEKSRLLSDRFSAERPKGSFSTLEIQRTEQGDSAMYLCASSVGGVGNTIYFGEGSWLTVV.

The CDR3 loop is CASSLSRNTEAFF. The CDR3, as DNA: TGTGCCAGCAGTTTAAGCAGAAACACTGAAGCTTTCTTT. The rearrangement joins TRBV27 to TRBJ1-1; D uncertain. Germline-derived CDR1 and CDR2 are MNHEY and SMNVEV (reference sequence). Deletions cut 2 bases from V and 2 bases from J, with 6 bases between. The CDR3 is 13 amino acids.

This chain joins TRBV6-5 and TRBJ2-7, with D possibly being TRBD1 (6 bases). The CDR3 length is 14 residues. Germline V lookup: CDR1 MNHEY, CDR2 SVGAGI. Trimming took off 7 bases at V and 2 bases at J, with 15 bases between the two ends. The DNA for the CDR3 is TGTGCCAGCAAGGAAGGGACACCACCCTACGAGCAGTACTTC. It translates to CASKEGTPPYEQYF.

The chain employs TRBV28 and TRBJ2-7, with 7 bases fitting TRBD1. In germline, CDR1 is MDHEN, CDR2 SYDVKM. The junction had 9 bases not matched to a gene; V was cut back by 7 bases and J by 0 bases. This CDR3 region has 15 residues. CDR3 loop: CASTETGAASYEQYF. CDR3 DNA sequence: TGTGCCAGCACCGAAACAGGGGCAGCCTCCTACGAGCAGTACTTC.

J is TRBJ2-3 and V is TRBV6-6; D not certain. CDR1 is MNHNY and CDR2 is SVGAGI in the germline V gene (reference sequence). V dropped 6 bases and J dropped 5 bases, with 6 bases sitting between them. This CDR3 is built from 11 residues. The CDR3: CASSWGDTQYF. The CDR3 DNA sequence: TGTGCCAGCAGCTGGGGAGATACGCAGTATTTT.

This clone was detected only once. The chain combines TRBV9 with TRBJ2-5; no reliable D call. Per the germline V gene, CDR1 is SGDLS and CDR2 is YYNGEE. V lost 0 bases to trimming and J lost 2 bases, with 8 bases between them. This CDR3 is 14 amino acids long. CDR3 in DNA: TGTGCCAGCAGCGTAGTCGACGGACAAGAGACCCAGTACTTC. Its translation is CASSVVDGQETQYF. The complete variable domain, with remaining parts taken from reference TRBV9 and TRBJ2-5, reads DSGVTQTPKHLITATGQRVTLRCSPRSGDLSVYWYQQSLDQGLQFLIQYYNGEERAKGNILERFSAQQFPDLHSELNLSSLELGDSALYFCASSVVDGQETQYFGPGTRLLVL.

The chain employs TRBV2 and TRBJ2-7, with D perhaps assigned TRBD1 or TRBD2 (5 bases each). The CDR3 has 15 residues. Trimming removed 3 bases from V and 0 bases from J, with 12 bases in between. Germline lookup yields CDR1 SNHLY and CDR2 FYNNEI. The DNA of the CDR3 is TGTGCCAGCAGTGATTTTCCAGGGAGCTCCTACGAGCAGTACTTC. It codes for CASSDFPGSSYEQYF.

On this clone itself: Other DNA variants within this sample encode the same CDR3. The chain has TRBV9 and TRBJ2-1, with 12 bases that match TRBD2. CDR3 length equals 16 residues. V gave up 4 bases and J gave up 6 bases; unmatched junction bases: 8. Germline V CDR1 and CDR2: SGDLS, YYNGEE. Here the CDR3 DNA reads TGTGCCAGCAGCTCTCGGACTAGCGGGACGCGCAATGAGCAGTTCTTC. Its protein is CASSSRTSGTRNEQFF.

This chain links TRBV5-5 with TRBJ2-7, with D possibly TRBD1 on 6 matching bases. Trimming pared 2 bases from V and 6 bases from J, leaving 15 bases between. The CDR3 consists of 14 residues. The germline V gene has CDR1 SGHKS and CDR2 YYEKEE (reference sequence). The CDR3 sequence is CASSFGAGVLEQYF. For the CDR3, the DNA is TGTGCCAGCAGCTTCGGGGCAGGGGTTCTCGAGCAGTACTTC. Together with reference TRBV5-5 and TRBJ2-7, the CDR3 gives the full variable domain: DAGVTQSPTHLIKTRGQQVTLRCSPISGHKSVSWYQQVLGQGPQFIFQYYEKEERGRGNFPDRFSARQFPNYSSELNVNALLLGDSALYLCASSFGAGVLEQYFGPGTRLTVT.

By share of the sample, this clone is medium-sized. This chain's CDR3 is CASSEVPREQYF. For the CDR3, the DNA is TGTGCCAGCAGTGAAGTTCCTCGTGAGCAGTACTTC. The V and J genes are TRBV2 and TRBJ2-7; D is uncertain. CDR3 length: 12 amino acids. The germline V and J ends were trimmed by 1 base and 7 bases, with 8 bases remaining between them. Germline assignment: CDR1 SNHLY and CDR2 FYNNEI.